Below, 31 T cell receptor beta chains from the same sample are listed, as sequenced in a study of a mutant IDH1 vaccine in newly diagnosed glioma. The time point was: week 23, last vaccination. Each dose delivered 300 ug of mutant IDH1 20-mer peptide subcutaneously with imiquimod. TCRdb's table, derived via immunoSEQ multiplex PCR, lists solely in-frame clones and lacks some. The table lists 50,000 to 70,000 clones, 75% to 90% of them singletons. These receptors' antigens are unknown. Sequencing was performed on PBMCs, taken from a glioma patient whose treatment included an IDH1 peptide vaccine. All receptors come from a young man with glioma.

This chain joins TRBV6-5 and TRBJ1-1, with no clear D. Germline V CDR1 and CDR2: MNHEY, SVGAGI. With 1 base removed from V and 1 base from J, the gap between germline ends came to 7 bases. This CDR3 contains 14 residues. CDR3 residues: CASSYWARNTEAFF. The CDR3 nucleotides are TGTGCCAGCAGTTACTGGGCCCGGAACACTGAAGCTTTCTTT.

The gene calls are TRBV7-9 and TRBJ1-2; TRBD1 matches at 7 bases. Germline CDR1 reads SEHNR; CDR2 reads FQNEAQ (reference sequence). This CDR3 comprises 15 residues. The V segment lost 2 bases and the J segment 9 bases; nucleotides outside the gene matches: 12. The CDR3, as DNA: TGTGCCAGCAGCTTACAGGGAGGGGGCGAAAGCCGCTACACCTTC. Residues: CASSLQGGGESRYTF.

This clone has just a few counts. The genes are TRBV7-3 and TRBJ2-2; TRBD2 matches at 7 bases. Germline V CDR1 and CDR2: SGHTA, FQGTGA. Trimming took 2 bases from V and 7 from J; bases not matched to a gene: 4. The CDR3 runs 14 residues. CDR3 protein: CASSLAGAGGELFF. The CDR3 bases are TGTGCCAGCAGCTTAGCGGGAGCGGGCGGGGAGCTGTTTTTT.

The genes are TRBV27 and TRBJ2-2; D is undetermined. The CDR3 loop spans 13 amino acids. Trimming pared 2 bases from V and 7 bases from J, leaving 8 bases between. Per the germline V gene, CDR1 is MNHEY and CDR2 is SMNVEV (reference sequence). The CDR3 loop reads CASSLAKVGELFF. DNA for the CDR3: TGTGCCAGCAGTTTAGCGAAGGTCGGGGAGCTGTTTTTT.

The chain couples TRBV19 to TRBJ1-2; D is unclear. Looked up from germline, CDR1 is LNHDA and CDR2 is SQIVND (reference sequence). V was pared by 0 bases and J by 1 base, with 3 bases between. CDR3 size: 13 residues. In DNA form, the CDR3 reads TGTGCCAGTAGTATAGACGGTAACTATGGCTACACCTTC. It is translated as CASSIDGNYGYTF.

The chain is built from TRBV27 and TRBJ2-7; D unclear. The CDR3 totals 15 residues. V was clipped by 6 bases and J by 0 bases, with 15 bases between them. Germline CDR1 reads MNHEY; CDR2 reads SMNVEV (reference sequence). DNA of the CDR3: TGTGCCAGCAGCCCTTCACTTTCGAGCTCCTACGAGCAGTACTTC. It yields the protein CASSPSLSSSYEQYF.

The gene calls are TRBV27 and TRBJ2-3, with no clear D. Looked up from germline, CDR1 is MNHEY and CDR2 is SMNVEV (reference sequence). The CDR3 has 12 amino acids. V was pared by 5 bases and J by 4 bases, with 7 bases between. CDR3 coding DNA: TGTGCCAGCAGTCCGGGCCCAGATACGCAGTATTTT. Translation gives CASSPGPDTQYF.

This chain connects TRBV7-2 to TRBJ1-1, with a possible D match to TRBD1 (5 bases). Germline CDR1 is SGHTA and CDR2 is FQGNSA. The CDR3 runs to 15 residues. V was trimmed by 5 bases and J by 5 bases, leaving 18 bases between them. CDR3 DNA: TGTGCCAGCAGCATCCTCAGGGAGAGGGAGACTGAAGCTTTCTTT. It specifies CASSILRERETEAFF.

J is TRBJ2-6 and V is TRBV25-1, with D possibly matching TRBD2 (5 bases). CDR1 is MGHDK and CDR2 is SYGVNS in the germline V gene. The V gene lost 5 bases and the J gene lost 2 bases, with 7 bases spanning the gap. This CDR3 has 14 residues. The chain's CDR3 is CASSRGTGANVLTF. The DNA for the CDR3 is TGTGCCAGCAGTCGGGGTACTGGGGCCAACGTCCTGACTTTC.

CDR3 region: CASSLPGGNTIYF. The CDR3 DNA reads TGTGCCAGCAGCTTGCCAGGGGGAAACACCATATATTTT. The V gene is TRBV5-6, the J gene TRBJ1-3; possibly TRBD1 for D (5 bases). With 1 base removed from V and 4 bases from J, the gap between germline ends came to 6 bases. The CDR3 loop spans 13 amino acids. CDR1 and CDR2 from the germline V gene are SGHDT and YYEEEE.

The chain couples TRBV4-3 to TRBJ1-6; D gene unclear. The germline gives CDR1 LGHNA, CDR2 YSLEER. Trimming stripped 0 bases from V and 0 bases from J, with 9 bases between. The CDR3 has 17 amino acids. This CDR3 is CASSQDLGSSYNSPLHF. In DNA, the CDR3 is TGCGCCAGCAGCCAAGATCTGGGGAGCTCCTATAATTCACCCCTCCACTTT.

This clone is medium-sized (0.01 to 0.1%) in the sample. This rearrangement joins TRBV7-2 to TRBJ2-1; D uncertain. Looked up from germline, CDR1 is SGHTA and CDR2 is FQGNSA. The ends were cut back, 2 bases at V and 8 bases at J, with 10 bases in the middle. The length of the CDR3 is 13 residues. The CDR3 here is CASSLKGLDEQFF. The CDR3 DNA reads as TGTGCCAGCAGCTTAAAAGGGTTGGATGAGCAGTTCTTC.

This chain uses TRBV4-3 with TRBJ2-2, with a weak D call TRBD1 (6 bases). This CDR3 has 16 residues. Trimming removed 4 bases at V and 4 bases at J, with 16 bases between. The germline V gene has CDR1 LGHNA and CDR2 YSLEER. The CDR3 DNA sequence: TGCGCCAGCAGCCCAAAGACAGGTCGGAGCACCGGGGAGCTGTTTTTT. Its protein is CASSPKTGRSTGELFF.

The gene calls are TRBV9 and TRBJ1-2; D unclear. Between the trimmed V and J ends, which lost 4 bases and 4 bases, there was a span of 26 bases. The CDR3 totals 18 residues. The germline gives CDR1 SGDLS, CDR2 YYNGEE. The CDR3 coding sequence is TGTGCCAGCAGCTCTCGAGCGGGCCCCGAGCCCCTTACCTATGGCTACACCTTC. Translation: CASSSRAGPEPLTYGYTF.

The chain uses TRBV9 and TRBJ1-4; D may be TRBD1 (5 bases). The CDR3 sequence is 15 residues long. Per germline, CDR1 SGDLS and CDR2 YYNGEE. With 3 bases removed from V and 8 bases from J, the gap between germline ends came to 17 bases. The CDR3 loop is CASSELGTAGEKLFF. The CDR3, as DNA: TGTGCCAGCAGCGAACTAGGGACGGCTGGGGAAAAACTGTTTTTT.

As DNA, the CDR3 is TGCGCCAGCAGCTTGGGTGCGCTGTTGAACACTGAAGCTTTCTTT. Translated, it gives CASSLGALLNTEAFF. The gene calls are TRBV5-1 and TRBJ1-1; no clear D gene. The germline V and J ends were trimmed by 0 bases and 0 bases, with 9 bases remaining between them. The CDR3 has 15 residues. From germline, CDR1 is SGHRS and CDR2 YFSETQ. The variable domain in full, completed from reference TRBV5-1 and TRBJ1-1, reads KAGVTQTPRYLIKTRGQQVTLSCSPISGHRSVSWYQQTPGQGLQFLFEYFSETQRNKGNFPGRFSGRQFSNSRSEMNVSTLELGDSALYLCASSLGALLNTEAFFGQGTRLTVV.

The chain joins TRBV29-1 to TRBJ2-1; D not certain. The germline V gene has CDR1 SQVTM and CDR2 ANQGSEA. Trimming pared 4 bases from V and 5 bases from J, leaving 9 bases between. This CDR3 is 12 amino acids long. The CDR3 reads CSVGQINNEQFF. The DNA of the CDR3 is TGCAGCGTTGGTCAGATAAACAATGAGCAGTTCTTC.

This clone was seen only once. V is TRBV6-6 and J is TRBJ2-5; a possible D gene is TRBD2 (6 bases). The V and J ends lost 8 bases and 2 bases respectively, with 9 bases between them. Germline loops: CDR1 MNHNY, CDR2 SVGAGI (reference sequence). This CDR3 is built from 12 residues. CDR3 protein: CASGTWQETQYF. The CDR3 nucleotides are TGTGCCAGCGGGACTTGGCAAGAGACCCAGTACTTC.

The chain joins TRBV6-5 to TRBJ2-2; D perhaps matches TRBD2 (6 bases). CDR1 MNHEY and CDR2 SVGAGI come from the germline V gene. This CDR3 is built from 14 residues. V was pared by 0 bases and J by 8 bases, with 10 bases between. The CDR3 DNA is TGTGCCAGCAGTTACTCGGACGGGAGAGGGGAGCTGTTTTTT. Its translation: CASSYSDGRGELFF.

V usage is TRBV7-9 and J usage is TRBJ2-5, with 11 bases identical to TRBD2. Germline CDR1 and CDR2: SEHNR and FQNEAQ (reference sequence). After removal of 4 bases from V and 2 bases from J, the junction contained 6 bases not matched to a gene. CDR3 size: 16 residues. Here the CDR3 reads CASSSLAGGSQETQYF. DNA for the CDR3: TGTGCCAGCAGCTCTCTAGCGGGGGGATCACAAGAGACCCAGTACTTC.

The chain couples TRBV11-3 to TRBJ2-1; 11 bases are a match to TRBD1. Trimming at V came to 6 bases and at J to 6 bases, leaving 7 bases not matched to a gene. Germline CDR1 and CDR2: SGHNT and YENEEA. The CDR3 runs to 15 residues. The CDR3 DNA reads as TGTGCCAGCAGTCCGGGGACAGGGGGAGGCAATGAGCAGTTCTTC. Translating it yields CASSPGTGGGNEQFF. The whole variable domain, remainder taken from reference TRBV11-3 and TRBJ2-1, is EAGVVQSPRYKIIEKKQPVAFWCNPISGHNTLYWYLQNLGQGPELLIRYENEEAVDDSQLPKDRFSAERLKGVDSTLKIQPAELGDSAVYLCASSPGTGGGNEQFFGPGTRLTVL.

This chain connects TRBV11-3 to TRBJ2-2; D unresolved. The germline V and J ends were trimmed by 3 bases and 1 base, with 6 bases remaining between them. This CDR3 has 14 amino acids. In germline, CDR1 is SGHNT, CDR2 YENEEA. The CDR3 DNA follows: TGTGCCAGCAGCTTTGGGCAGAACACCGGGGAGCTGTTTTTT. Its translation is CASSFGQNTGELFF.

This clone was detected only once. The chain combines TRBV9 with TRBJ1-4, with D possibly being TRBD1 (5 bases). CDR1 and CDR2 from the germline V gene are SGDLS and YYNGEE. The CDR3 has 15 amino acids. Trimming took off 3 bases at V and 3 bases at J, with 12 bases between the two ends. The CDR3 region has the DNA TGTGCCAGCAGCGCCTCCGGGGCATCTAATGAAAAACTGTTTTTT. Its translation: CASSASGASNEKLFF.

In its sample, this clone was seen a few times. The chain links TRBV4-2 to TRBJ1-4; the D gene is possibly TRBD1 (5 bases). From germline, CDR1 is LGHNA and CDR2 YNFKEQ. CDR3 size: 17 residues. Trimming removed 4 bases at V and 8 bases at J, with 23 bases between. This CDR3 is CASSPHPRGDSGEKLFF. CDR3 bases: TGTGCCAGCAGCCCTCACCCTCGGGGTGACAGTGGGGAAAAACTGTTTTTT.

The gene calls are TRBV7-9 and TRBJ2-7, with 7 positions matching TRBD1. Germline V gene sequence: CDR1 SEHNR, CDR2 FQNEAQ (reference sequence). CDR3 length equals 13 residues. V lost 5 bases, J lost 6 bases, and 7 bases stayed unmatched. CDR3 nucleotide sequence: TGTGCCAGCAGCCCCCGGGACAGCGTCGAGCAGTACTTC. Translation gives CASSPRDSVEQYF.

A single count supports this clone. The V call is TRBV27, the J call TRBJ2-2; a possible D gene is TRBD2 (6 bases). This CDR3 is built from 15 residues. The V gene's germline CDR1 is MNHEY and CDR2 SMNVEV (reference sequence). Trimming cost V 7 bases and J 6 bases, with 18 bases left between them. CDR3 region: CASTRAGSVSGELFF. The CDR3 bases are TGTGCCAGCACCCGGGCGGGGTCAGTTTCCGGGGAGCTGTTTTTT.

The chain combines TRBV7-2 with TRBJ1-2, with D perhaps TRBD1 (5 bases). Germline V gene data show CDR1 as SGHTA and CDR2 as FQGNSA. V was trimmed by 0 bases and J by 2 bases, leaving 10 bases between them. CDR3 length: 15 residues. CDR3 residues: CASSLAPQANYGYTF. Here the CDR3 DNA reads TGTGCCAGCAGCTTAGCCCCACAGGCGAACTATGGCTACACCTTC. Complete variable domain (other parts from reference TRBV7-2 and TRBJ1-2): GAGVSQSPSNKVTEKGKDVELRCDPISGHTALYWYRQSLGQGLEFLIYFQGNSAPDKSGLPSDRFSAERTGGSVSTLTIQRTQQEDSAVYLCASSLAPQANYGYTFGSGTRLTVV.

The rearrangement joins TRBV12-5 to TRBJ2-5, with D hard to call. Trimming cost V 3 bases and J 5 bases, with 4 bases left between them. The CDR3 runs to 11 residues. Germline loops: CDR1 LGHNT, CDR2 FRNRAP. The CDR3, as DNA: TGTGCTAGTGGTTTAGTTGAGACCCAGTACTTC. Residues: CASGLVETQYF.

The chain joins TRBV5-6 to TRBJ1-1; no clear D gene. The CDR3 is 14 amino acids. The V and J ends lost 1 base and 0 bases respectively, with 7 bases between them. The germline gives CDR1 SGHDT, CDR2 YYEEEE. The CDR3 sequence: CASSLNSLNTEAFF. For the CDR3, the DNA is TGTGCCAGCAGCTTGAACAGCTTGAACACTGAAGCTTTCTTT. Drawing the rest from reference TRBV5-6 and TRBJ1-1, the complete variable domain is DAGVTQSPTHLIKTRGQQVTLRCSPKSGHDTVSWYQQALGQGPQFIFQYYEEEERQRGNFPDRFSGHQFPNYSSELNVNALLLGDSALYLCASSLNSLNTEAFFGQGTRLTVV.

The chain carries TRBV5-1 and TRBJ2-1; D is unresolved. CDR3 size: 11 residues. The ends were cut back, 5 bases at V and 7 bases at J, with 7 bases in the middle. Per the germline V gene, CDR1 is SGHRS and CDR2 is YFSETQ. CDR3 sequence (DNA): TGCGCCAGCAGTCTCGGGAATGAGCAGTTCTTC. Translated, it gives CASSLGNEQFF.

The rearrangement links TRBV11-2 to TRBJ2-7, with D possibly being TRBD1 or TRBD2 (5 bases each). The V gene lost 0 bases and the J gene lost 2 bases, with 11 bases spanning the gap. Germline lookup yields CDR1 SGHAT and CDR2 FQNNGV. CDR3 size: 15 residues. CDR3 nucleotides: TGTGCCAGCAGCTTAGATCGAGGGGCCCCCTACGAGCAGTACTTC. This translates into CASSLDRGAPYEQYF.